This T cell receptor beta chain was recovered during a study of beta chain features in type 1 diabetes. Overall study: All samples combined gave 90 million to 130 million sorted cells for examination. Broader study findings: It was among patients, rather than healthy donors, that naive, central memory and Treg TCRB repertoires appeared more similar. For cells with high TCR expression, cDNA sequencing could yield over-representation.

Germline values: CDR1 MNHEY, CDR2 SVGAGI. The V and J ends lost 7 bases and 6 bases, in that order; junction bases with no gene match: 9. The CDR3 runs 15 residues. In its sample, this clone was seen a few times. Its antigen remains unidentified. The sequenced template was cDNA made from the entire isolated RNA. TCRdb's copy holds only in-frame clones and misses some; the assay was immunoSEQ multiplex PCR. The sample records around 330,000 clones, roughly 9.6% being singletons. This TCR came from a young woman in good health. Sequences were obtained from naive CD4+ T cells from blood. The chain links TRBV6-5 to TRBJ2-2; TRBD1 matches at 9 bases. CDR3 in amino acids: CASTSTGTGSGELFF. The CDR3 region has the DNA TGTGCCAGCACCTCGACCGGGACAGGGTCCGGGGAGCTGTTTTTT.